One sample yielded the 17 T cell receptor beta chains listed below, sequenced in a study of T cells in Graves' hyperthyroidism and ophthalmopathy. Amplification of TCR beta CDR3 regions was performed using RNA transcripts as template. Researchers ran a first-round RT-PCR on the TCR CDR3 using the HTBI primer set. TCRdb used MiXCR to reprocess the multiplex PCR reads, holding one entry per CDR3 protein. Here the sample spans a few hundred thousand distinct CDR3 sequences, about a sixth being singletons. Sequences were obtained from blood. These receptors were taken from a woman aged 25 to 39 with Graves' hyperthyroidism.

This clonotype was recorded at least ten times. The J gene is TRBJ2-7, the V gene TRBV5-4; 11 bases are shared with TRBD1. The CDR3 runs to 15 residues. Trimming cost V 3 bases and J 0 bases; bases outside gene matches: 2. Per germline, CDR1 SGHNT and CDR2 YYREEE (reference sequence). For the CDR3, the DNA is TGTGCCAGCAGCTGGACAGGGGGCGACTCCTACGAGCAGTACTTC. This encodes CASSWTGGDSYEQYF.

The CDR3 spells CASSIERGYEAFF. CDR3 DNA: TGTGCCAGTAGTATAGAAAGGGGGTATGAAGCTTTCTTT. V usage is TRBV19 and J usage is TRBJ1-1, with D perhaps matching TRBD1 (6 bases). The germline V and J ends were trimmed by 0 bases and 7 bases, with 9 bases remaining between them. The CDR3 extends over 13 amino acids. The germline V gene encodes CDR1 LNHDA and CDR2 SQIVND (reference sequence).

Only a few counts were recorded for this clonotype. Since a much larger clone is just one base distant, this may be a read error. The genes are TRBV11-2 and TRBJ2-3; D is undetermined. CDR1 is SGHAT, CDR2 FQNNGV, per germline. Trimming cost V 5 bases and J 6 bases, with 21 bases left between them. The CDR3 contains 16 residues. The CDR3, as DNA: TGTGCCAGCAGCCCTTTCGCTGCCCCGGCGCGGGATACGCAGTATTTT. Its translation: CASSPFAAPARDTQYF.

This clonotype was counted between two and nine times. This rearrangement joins TRBV4-1 to TRBJ1-2; TRBD1 is a possible D gene (5 bases). Germline CDR1 reads MGHRA; CDR2 reads YSYEKL. This CDR3 contains 15 residues. Trimming left V 4 bases short and J 5 bases short, with 17 bases between. CDR3 nucleotide sequence: TGCGCCAGCAGCCGCCCCCAGGCAGGGTTATATGGCTACACCTTC. Its translation is CASSRPQAGLYGYTF.

This clonotype was counted ten times or more. The rearrangement joins TRBV7-4 to TRBJ2-7; 8 bases fit TRBD2. The germline V gene has CDR1 SGHVT and CDR2 SQSDAQ. CDR3 length equals 16 residues. With V trimmed by 1 base and J by 0 bases, 5 bases remained unmatched. CDR3 residues: CASSLGSGSTSYEQYF. CDR3 DNA sequence: TGTGCCAGCAGCTTAGGGAGCGGGAGTACCTCCTACGAGCAGTACTTC.

In its sample, this clonotype was seen a few times. This sequence joins TRBV11-3 and TRBJ2-7; TRBD2 agrees at 11 bases. V gave up 5 bases and J gave up 2 bases; unmatched junction bases: 14. Germline V gene lookup returns CDR1 SGHNT and CDR2 YENEEA. The CDR3 contains 18 residues. CDR3 loop: CASSQDTSLAGAPYEQYF. DNA for the CDR3: TGTGCCAGCAGCCAAGATACCTCACTAGCGGGGGCACCCTACGAGCAGTACTTC. Full variable domain (rest looked up from reference TRBV11-3 and TRBJ2-7): EAGVVQSPRYKIIEKKQPVAFWCNPISGHNTLYWYLQNLGQGPELLIRYENEEAVDDSQLPKDRFSAERLKGVDSTLKIQPAELGDSAVYLCASSQDTSLAGAPYEQYFGPGTRLTVT.

This clonotype was seen repeatedly, ten times or more. V is TRBV5-1 and J is TRBJ2-7; tentatively, D is TRBD1 (6 bases). V lost 6 bases, J lost 3 bases, and 19 bases lay in between. The CDR3 consists of 15 residues. Per germline, CDR1 SGHRS and CDR2 YFSETQ. The CDR3 here is CASTLTSGQSYEQYF. DNA for the CDR3: TGCGCCAGCACCTTAACTTCCGGACAGAGCTACGAGCAGTACTTC.

This clonotype showed up just a few times. This may come from a read error, since a much larger clone is one base off. This chain uses TRBV6-1 with TRBJ1-2; TRBD1 agrees at 7 bases. CDR3 length: 15 residues. Germline loops: CDR1 MNHNS, CDR2 SASEGT. For the CDR3, the DNA is TGTGCCAGCAGTTTAACGACAGGGTTGCACTATGGCCACACCTTC. Protein sequence: CASSLTTGLHYGHTF.

This clonotype has ten or more counts. The V and J genes are TRBV3-1 and TRBJ2-4; the D is unclear. CDR1 LGHDT and CDR2 YNNKEL come from the germline V gene (reference sequence). The CDR3 runs to 15 residues. The V and J ends lost 1 base and 0 bases respectively, with 7 bases between them. CDR3 in DNA: TGTGCCAGCAGCCAAGCGACCTTAGCCAAAAACATTCAGTACTTC. It encodes CASSQATLAKNIQYF.

Of note for this clonotype: A much larger clone is a single base away; this may be a read error. The chain couples TRBV7-2 to TRBJ2-7; 10 bases are a match to TRBD1. This CDR3 contains 16 residues. V trimming: 5 bases; J trimming: 5 bases; junction bases outside the gene matches: 12. The V gene's germline CDR1 is SGHTA and CDR2 FQGNSA. The CDR3 DNA reads as TGTGCCAGCAGCCCAAAAGAGGGACAGGGGACCCACGAGCAGTACTTC. Encoded protein: CASSPKEGQGTHEQYF.

This clonotype has at least ten counts. This chain uses TRBV30 with TRBJ2-1, with 9 bases aligning to TRBD2. V lost 0 bases to trimming and J lost 9 bases; unmatched junction nucleotides: 6. Germline CDR1 reads GTSNPN; CDR2 reads SVGIG (reference sequence). There are 14 residues in the CDR3. This CDR3 reads CAWSVLAGGLEQFF. CDR3 nucleotide sequence: TGTGCCTGGAGTGTACTGGCGGGAGGGCTTGAGCAGTTCTTC. Filled out from reference TRBV30 and TRBJ2-1, the complete variable domain reads SQTIHQWPATLVQPVGSPLSLECTVEGTSNPNLYWYRQAAGRGLQLLFYSVGIGQISSEVPQNLSASRPQDRQFILSSKKLLLSDSGFYLCAWSVLAGGLEQFFGPGTRLTVL.

The chain employs TRBV12-3 or TRBV12-4 and TRBJ2-1; 9 bases fit TRBD2. J lost 9 bases, V lost 3 bases, and 12 bases had no gene match. The CDR3 contains 16 residues. CDR3 bases: TGTGCCAGCAGTTTCTGGGGTAGCGGGAGAGTCAGTGAGCAGTTCTTC. Translating gives CASSFWGSGRVSEQFF.

As concerns this clonotype: Since a much larger clone is just one base distant, this may be a read error. V and J are TRBV5-1 and TRBJ2-7, with D hard to call. Germline CDR1 and CDR2: SGHRS and YFSETQ. The CDR3 sequence is 11 residues long. V lost 10 bases and J 7 bases, leaving 15 bases between the germline ends. The CDR3 region has the DNA TGCGCCCGCTGCTTCTACAATGAGCAGTACTTC. It codes for CARCFYNEQYF.

There are many counts of this clonotype. The chain recombines TRBV30 with TRBJ1-2, with 8 nucleotides matching TRBD1. The CDR3 runs 13 residues. In germline, CDR1 is GTSNPN, CDR2 SVGIG (reference sequence). J lost 8 bases, V lost 2 bases, and 7 bases had no gene match. CDR3 sequence (DNA): TGTGCCTGGAGTCCAGGGGGCTCTCGGGGCTACACCTTC. It is translated as CAWSPGGSRGYTF. Full variable domain (rest looked up from reference TRBV30 and TRBJ1-2): SQTIHQWPATLVQPVGSPLSLECTVEGTSNPNLYWYRQAAGRGLQLLFYSVGIGQISSEVPQNLSASRPQDRQFILSSKKLLLSDSGFYLCAWSPGGSRGYTFGSGTRLTVV.

This clonotype came up many times. V is TRBV12-3 or TRBV12-4 and J is TRBJ2-3; 9 bases are a match to TRBD2. This CDR3 comprises 13 residues. Germline trimming cut 8 bases from V and 5 bases from J; bases unmatched to any gene: 5. In DNA, the CDR3 is TGTGCCAGCGTAGCGGGAGCCGGAGATACGCAGTATTTT. This sequence encodes CASVAGAGDTQYF.

This chain joins TRBV5-6 and TRBJ2-7; possibly TRBD2 for D (6 bases). This CDR3 region has 17 residues. V was trimmed by 7 bases and J by 0 bases, leaving 23 bases between them. Germline V gene sequence: CDR1 SGHDT, CDR2 YYEEEE. CDR3 coding DNA: TGTGCCAGCTCACCAGAGCGAGGCGGGGAGAGCTCCTACGAGCAGTACTTC. Amino acid sequence: CASSPERGGESSYEQYF.

This clonotype showed up many times. The V gene is TRBV24-1, the J gene TRBJ1-2, with D possibly TRBD1 on 6 matching bases. Germline CDR1 and CDR2: KGHDR and SFDVKD. The CDR3 runs to 13 residues. Between the trimmed V and J ends, which lost 4 bases and 2 bases, there was a span of 7 bases. The CDR3 region is CATSEGGNYGYTF. Here the CDR3 DNA reads TGTGCCACCAGTGAAGGGGGGAACTATGGCTACACCTTC.